This T cell receptor beta chain derives from a study of blood T cell repertoires in COVID-19. Across the whole study: Some COVID-19 samples were acute and others convalescent; all came from the United States, Italy and Spain. In each case, the material was cDNA or gDNA derived from T cells, B-cell-depleted T cells, or PBMCs.

This CDR3 contains 16 residues. In germline, CDR1 is SGHNT, CDR2 YYREEE (reference sequence). V was pared by 4 bases and J by 0 bases, with 10 bases of the junction left unmatched. TCRdb keeps only in-frame clones here, not all; method: immunoSEQ multiplex PCR. Of more than 110,000 clones in the sample, 75% to 90% were seen once. This clone was observed a handful of times. Sequencing was done on a sample of peripheral blood. The genes are TRBV5-4 and TRBJ2-7; TRBD1 matches 7 bases. This TCR was sampled from a woman aged 80 or over with acute or convalescent COVID-19. CDR3 DNA: TGTGCCAGCAGCGGGCAGACAGGGCCTAGCTCCTACGAGCAGTACTTC. Protein product: CASSGQTGPSSYEQYF.